This passage covers 3 T cell receptor beta chains from one sample sequenced in a study of shared clonotypes between healthy human individuals. Data came from immunoSEQ multiplex PCR; TCRdb stores just in-frame clones and leaves some out. The sample gives 2 million to 3 million clones, 90% to 95% of which show up once; roughly 0.39% is in the top ten. The material sequenced was naive CD4+ T cells from PBMCs. Subset of the sample: CD45RA+ positively selected. These TCRs come from a man aged 18 to 29 in good health. Some clones in this sample may be carry-over from other donors' samples.

V gene TRBV7-8 combines with J gene TRBJ2-2; the match to TRBD2 covers 8 bases. With 2 bases clipped from V and 6 bases from J, the junction kept 5 bases outside the gene matches. Germline CDR1 is SGHVS and CDR2 is FQNEAQ. The CDR3 totals 15 residues. The CDR3: CASSLSGTRAGELFF. The DNA for the CDR3 is TGTGCCAGCAGCTTATCCGGGACTAGGGCCGGGGAGCTGTTTTTT.

The chain has TRBV2 and TRBJ2-1; D may be TRBD2 (5 bases). The V gene lost 6 bases and the J gene lost 0 bases, with 6 bases spanning the gap. Per the germline V gene, CDR1 is SNHLY and CDR2 is FYNNEI. The CDR3 covers 13 residues. The CDR3 sequence: CASREASYNEQFF. CDR3 bases: TGTGCCAGCAGGGAGGCCTCCTACAATGAGCAGTTCTTC.

The chain couples TRBV6-1 to TRBJ2-2; D may be TRBD1 (5 bases). The length of the CDR3 is 14 residues. The V and J ends lost 4 bases and 2 bases respectively, with 8 bases between them. Looked up from germline, CDR1 is MNHNS and CDR2 is SASEGT. The chain's CDR3 is CASSARTNTGELFF. CDR3 sequence (DNA): TGTGCCAGCAGTGCTAGGACAAACACCGGGGAGCTGTTTTTT.